This TCR beta chain was found in a study of blood T cell repertoires in COVID-19 (dated by TCRdb to about 2020). Broadly, across the study: Samples covering the acute and convalescent phases of COVID-19 were provided by collaborators in the United States, Italy and Spain. Samples came from the ongoing ImmuneRACE study (first 160 participants) plus 1,254 subjects from 6 global collaborators. Where available, HLA class I and class II types were taken from metadata supplied by the sample provider and were not determined by assay-based typing. A freely available public database, intended as a resource for researchers studying the immune response to SARS-CoV-2, is where the repertoires were released. Subjects who had been exposed to COVID-19, were actively infected with it, or had recovered from it provided the deeply sampled blood TCRbeta repertoires that made up the dataset. The prospective study material was composed of cDNA or gDNA derived from T cells, B-cell-depleted T cells, or PBMCs. Nearly every sample came with metadata listing a de-identified subject ID, COVID-19 status, age in years and sex. The study at large found these results: The amount of clinical and demographic metadata varied by source and participant and was provided uncurated.

Cut back by 5 bases and 8 bases, the V and J ends lie 16 bases apart. CDR1 MDHEN and CDR2 SYDVKM were looked up in the germline V gene. Measured from the cysteine to the phenylalanine, the CDR3 is 15 residues long. The CDR3 DNA has 45 bases and is translated from base 1. TCRbeta CDR3 regions were amplified from genomic DNA by means of the immunoSEQ Assay, a bias-controlled multiplex PCR. In the original analysis: The number of nucleated cells in each sample was estimated by amplification of reference gene primers within the assay. To quantify the absolute abundance of each unique TCRbeta CDR3 rearrangement, sequence reads were collapsed and filtered. For each sample, productive Simpson clonality was calculated as the square root of Simpson's diversity index across productive rearrangements. TCRdb retrieved this table from immuneACCESS and kept in-frame rearrangements only. Not all clones are present; in checked studies, unresolved V genes account for under half, and no reason is known for the remainder. The V and J calls and clone size come from that table; D and trimming were worked out from the DNA. In all, the sample holds some 48,000 clones, and approximately 81% of those were seen once. The ten biggest clones cover under 7% of the sample.

Worth noting for this clone: It has no known antigen specificity. Nothing much larger sits one base from this clone, and base qualities are not available.

The collaborating institutions used their own protocols to collect whole blood in K2EDTA tubes. Collaborator samples were shipped for TCRbeta analysis as frozen whole blood, isolated PBMCs, or DNA extracted from either sample type. What was sequenced was peripheral blood. The clonotype originates from a woman aged 55-69 years with acute or convalescent COVID-19. Here the chain combines TRBV28 and TRBJ1-6; a tentative D call is TRBD1 (5 bases match). The nucleotide sequence is TGTGCCAGCAGTCCGATATGGGGGAGGGATTCACCCCTCCACTTT. This gives the protein CASSPIWGRDSPLHF.